Here is one T cell receptor beta chain with its context. Its specificity is not known. CDR3 size: 17 residues. Germline V gene data show CDR1 as SGHTA and CDR2 as FQGNSA. Trimming shortened V by 3 bases and J by 0 bases, and 17 bases separated the two germline ends. TCRdb called the reads again in MiXCR, with one record for every CDR3 protein. The sample consists of roughly 500,000 distinct CDR3 sequences, around 30% of them appearing once. This sample stems from a study of T cell repertoires in cytomegalovirus infection. Whole-study context: Both recently identified HLA-C-restricted and well-studied HLA-B-restricted CMV epitopes were used in the study. Through public TCR beta signatures, both CMV infection and matching HLA type were indicated. Points from the study as a whole: Carriage of CMV together with the relevant HLA was identifiable through cumulative public TCR beta family frequency.

The origin of this receptor is a human donor in good health (CMV status not recorded). Some clones in this sample may be carry-over from other donors' samples. Here the sequenced sample was cultured PBMCs, taken from culture after CMV antigen stimulation. The rearrangement uses TRBV7-2 and TRBJ1-1; the D gene is possibly TRBD1 (5 bases). This CDR3 reads CASSFGSGRVMNTEAFF. The CDR3 bases are TGTGCCAGCAGCTTCGGGTCGGGCAGGGTGATGAACACTGAAGCTTTCTTT.